The 20 T cell receptor beta chains below were found in one sample sequenced in a study of blood T cells in healthy people across ages. With a J-beta primer mix and a sample-barcoded 5' primer, a second PCR ran about 7 to 11 cycles. In TCRdb, the 5' RACE reads were re-called with MiXCR into one record per CDR3 protein. Among about 780,000 distinct CDR3 sequences, under 30% were seen once, and the ten largest hold 3%. These data were also filed under a second study, of T cells of mothers and their children.

The sample consisted of blood. The receptor set was obtained from a boy between 10 and 17 years old in good health.

This chain uses TRBV6-5 with TRBJ1-4, with D perhaps matching TRBD1 (5 bases). Germline V gene data show CDR1 as MNHEY and CDR2 as SVGAGI. V was shortened by 4 bases and J by 5 bases, with 11 bases between the two germline ends. The CDR3 spans 14 residues. The CDR3 nucleotides are TGTGCCAGCAGTTGGGGGTCTGCAAATGAAAAACTGTTTTTT. This translates into CASSWGSANEKLFF.

This clonotype was seen a few times. V usage is TRBV25-1 and J usage is TRBJ1-5; possible D gene TRBD1, 5 bases. The CDR3 is 14 residues long. V was pared by 3 bases and J by 5 bases, with 11 bases between. CDR1 is MGHDK and CDR2 is SYGVNS in the germline V gene. In DNA, the CDR3 is TGTGCCAGCAGTGATACCTCGGGGGATCAGCCCCAGCATTTT. This gives the protein CASSDTSGDQPQHF.

The chain uses TRBV5-1 and TRBJ1-2; 8 nucleotides line up with TRBD1. The J segment lost 13 bases and the V segment lost 2 bases, leaving 10 bases of the junction unmatched. The CDR3 is made up of 13 amino acids. CDR1 and CDR2 from the germline V gene are SGHRS and YFSETQ. The CDR3 coding sequence is TGCGCCAGCAGCTTCGGACAGGGAGTCAAAATCACCTTC. Protein sequence: CASSFGQGVKITF.

This clonotype has only a few counts. V usage is TRBV20-1 and J usage is TRBJ2-5; 9 nucleotides match TRBD2. The trim removed 5 bases at V and 2 bases at J, leaving 9 bases unmatched. In germline, CDR1 is DFQATT, CDR2 SNEGSKA (reference sequence). This CDR3 contains 15 residues. CDR3: CSAGTLAGRQETQYF. Here the CDR3 DNA reads TGCAGTGCTGGGACCCTAGCGGGGCGGCAAGAGACCCAGTACTTC.

The rearrangement links TRBV29-1 to TRBJ2-1; the D gene is possibly TRBD2 (7 bases). The CDR3 totals 14 residues. Deletions cut 6 bases from V and 3 bases from J, with 15 bases between. Per the germline V gene, CDR1 is SQVTM and CDR2 is ANQGSEA. CDR3 in amino acids: CSVWGGAGYNEQFF. The CDR3 bases are TGCAGCGTGTGGGGGGGGGCGGGCTACAATGAGCAGTTCTTC.

In its sample, this clonotype was seen a few times. The chain joins TRBV5-5 to TRBJ1-5; D might be TRBD1 (5 bases). The CDR3 has 14 amino acids. CDR1 is SGHKS, CDR2 YYEKEE, per germline (reference sequence). Trimming pared 0 bases from V and 5 bases from J, leaving 9 bases between. CDR3 sequence: CASSLEGVHQPQHF. The CDR3 DNA is TGTGCCAGCAGCTTGGAAGGGGTTCATCAGCCCCAGCATTTT. Complete variable domain (other parts from reference TRBV5-5 and TRBJ1-5): DAGVTQSPTHLIKTRGQQVTLRCSPISGHKSVSWYQQVLGQGPQFIFQYYEKEERGRGNFPDRFSARQFPNYSSELNVNALLLGDSALYLCASSLEGVHQPQHFGDGTRLSIL.

The CDR3 reads CASSVSGAMLETQYF. The CDR3 nucleotides are TGTGCCAGCAGCGTTAGCGGGGCTATGCTAGAGACCCAGTACTTC. The V and J genes are TRBV9 and TRBJ2-5, with TRBD2 identical over 8 bases. Trimming removed 2 bases from V and 4 bases from J; junction bases left unmatched: 7. Germline values: CDR1 SGDLS, CDR2 YYNGEE. The CDR3 loop spans 15 amino acids.

The rearrangement joins TRBV30 to TRBJ1-4; TRBD1 is a possible D gene (5 bases). This CDR3 contains 12 residues. Between the trimmed V and J ends, which lost 5 bases and 7 bases, there was a span of 11 bases. Germline V gene lookup returns CDR1 GTSNPN and CDR2 SVGIG (reference sequence). The CDR3 sequence is CAWSWGVEKLFF. CDR3 DNA: TGTGCCTGGTCATGGGGGGTTGAAAAACTGTTTTTT.

In this sample, this clonotype turned up a few times. V is TRBV11-1 and J is TRBJ2-5, with TRBD2 identical over 10 bases. Near its end, the DNA agrees better with TRBJ2-1, so the J call may be wrong. The CDR3 sequence is 16 residues long. Germline V gene lookup returns CDR1 SGHAT and CDR2 FQDESV (reference sequence). The CDR3 region is CASSVYSGGRYNEQFF. The CDR3 DNA reads as TGTGCCAGCAGCGTATATAGCGGGGGGCGGTACAATGAGCAGTTCTTC.

The chain couples TRBV12-3 or TRBV12-4 to TRBJ2-5; tentatively, D is TRBD2 (6 bases). CDR3 length: 12 amino acids. V lost 3 bases to trimming and J lost 10 bases, with 12 bases between them. The CDR3 reads CASSLERRGQYF. Here the CDR3 DNA reads TGTGCCAGCAGTTTGGAGCGGCGGGGCCAGTACTTC.

This clonotype has only a few counts. The V call is TRBV6-2 or TRBV6-3, the J call TRBJ1-5, with a possible D match to TRBD1 (6 bases). Trimming pared 4 bases from V and 3 bases from J, leaving 10 bases between. The CDR3 length is 14 residues. CDR1 is MNHEY, CDR2 SVGEGT, per germline. The CDR3 is CASSFNRVNQPQHF. CDR3 sequence (DNA): TGTGCCAGCAGTTTCAACAGGGTCAATCAGCCCCAGCATTTT.

In its sample, this clonotype was seen many times. The CDR3 loop reads CASSLRTVPDTQYF. DNA for the CDR3: TGTGCCAGCAGCCTCAGGACGGTCCCAGATACGCAGTATTTT. The chain links TRBV14 to TRBJ2-3; D unresolved. The V gene's germline CDR1 is SGHDN and CDR2 FVKESK. CDR3 length equals 14 residues. The V and J ends lost 4 bases and 4 bases respectively, with 12 bases between them.

DNA for the CDR3: TGTGCCAGCAGCTTTGGCAGGGTTAATGGCTACACCTTC. Protein product: CASSFGRVNGYTF. The chain employs TRBV6-6 and TRBJ1-2; maybe TRBD1 (5 bases). CDR1 and CDR2 (germline): MNHNY, SVGAGI (reference sequence). CDR3 size: 13 residues. Trimming cost V 6 bases and J 6 bases, with 14 bases left between them.

This clonotype has just a few counts. The chain recombines TRBV7-2 with TRBJ2-7; no clear D. The CDR3 runs to 12 residues. The V gene's germline CDR1 is SGHTA and CDR2 FQGNSA. The germline V and J ends were trimmed by 2 bases and 7 bases, with 9 bases remaining between them. CDR3 sequence (DNA): TGTGCCAGCAGCTTACTACCGACAGAGCAGTACTTC. It yields the protein CASSLLPTEQYF.

The gene calls are TRBV28 and TRBJ2-7; 13 bases match TRBD2. The CDR3 consists of 15 residues. With 3 bases clipped from V and 7 bases from J, the junction kept 6 bases outside the gene matches. CDR1 and CDR2 (germline): MDHEN, SYDVKM. As DNA, the CDR3 is TGTGCCAGCAGTTTGGGGGGGACTAGCGGGAAAGAGCAGTACTTC. Encoded protein: CASSLGGTSGKEQYF.

The chain joins TRBV27 to TRBJ2-7; 7 bases line up with TRBD1. V lost 4 bases to trimming and J lost 6 bases; unmatched junction nucleotides: 12. The CDR3 length is 15 residues. From germline, CDR1 is MNHEY and CDR2 SMNVEV (reference sequence). The CDR3 DNA is TGTGCCAGCAGTTCTCACCGGGACAGTCCTTCCGAGCAGTACTTC. It specifies CASSSHRDSPSEQYF.

The chain has TRBV29-1 and TRBJ1-2; D is undetermined. There are 11 residues in the CDR3. The V end lost 3 bases, the J end lost 4 bases, and 6 bases lay between the germline ends. The germline gives CDR1 SQVTM, CDR2 ANQGSEA. CDR3 amino acids: CSVDLGYGYTF. DNA for the CDR3: TGCAGCGTTGATTTGGGCTATGGCTACACCTTC.

This chain links TRBV5-1 with TRBJ1-2; D may be TRBD1 (5 bases). Trimming left V 1 base short and J 6 bases short, with 16 bases between. The germline V gene has CDR1 SGHRS and CDR2 YFSETQ. The CDR3 loop spans 15 amino acids. The CDR3 is CASSLSAGRSDGYTF. CDR3 bases: TGCGCCAGCAGCTTGTCGGCAGGGCGGAGTGATGGCTACACCTTC.

The rearrangement links TRBV6-1 to TRBJ2-3; the match to TRBD2 covers 8 bases. The CDR3 loop spans 16 amino acids. Trimming took 1 base from V and 1 from J; bases not matched to a gene: 4. Germline V gene data show CDR1 as MNHNS and CDR2 as SASEGT. This chain's CDR3 is CASSEVSGEGTDTQYF. The CDR3 region has the DNA TGTGCCAGCAGTGAAGTTAGCGGGGAAGGCACAGATACGCAGTATTTT.

This chain links TRBV7-9 with TRBJ1-1; 8 bases line up with TRBD1. Germline CDR1 SEHNR, CDR2 FQNEAQ (reference sequence). J lost 1 base, V lost 8 bases, and 6 bases had no gene match. The CDR3 is 14 residues long. The CDR3 loop is CASGVDRGNTEAFF. In DNA form, the CDR3 reads TGTGCCAGCGGCGTAGACAGGGGGAACACTGAAGCTTTCTTT.